This TCR beta chain was captured in a study of T-cell reconstitution after alpha-beta-depleted transplantation in children. General observations from the study: Newly produced T cells mostly accounted for T-cell counts and diversity one year post-transplant.

In regard to this clonotype: Antigen specificity is unknown.

Using unique molecular identifiers, the investigators prepared the TCRbeta library. One entry per CDR3 protein results from TCRdb running MiXCR on the PCR reads. The sample holds 90,000 to 120,000 distinct CDR3 sequences, 5% to 8% seen once. The CDR3 is made up of 13 amino acids. Per germline, CDR1 MNHEY and CDR2 SMNVEV (reference sequence). The sequences come from PBMCs, mostly from graft donor cells, collected 360 days after TCRalphabeta/CD19-depleted stem cell transplant. This chain connects TRBV27 to TRBJ2-1, with TRBD2 identical over 14 bases. The TCR comes from a male patient aged 2-10 years who had a stem cell transplant for acute lymphoblastic leukemia, so the T cells may come from the graft donor. The CDR3 sequence is CGAGTSGSNEQFF. As DNA, the CDR3 is TGTGGGGCCGGGACTAGCGGGAGCAATGAGCAGTTCTTC.